The rows below give T cell receptor beta chains drawn from one sample of a study of shared clonotypes between healthy human individuals. The table came from immunoSEQ multiplex PCR; TCRdb's copy has only in-frame clones and leaves some out. The table has fewer than 700,000 clones, approximately 95% seen once; the top ten hold about 0.11%. Sequenced sample: naive CD8+ T cells sorted from blood. These receptors originate from a woman aged 25-40 years in good health. The CDR3 runs from the conserved cysteine through the conserved F or W. Only some rows state a clone size, as once, few, many or a class for expanded clones.

V: TRBV5-8
size: .
CDR3: CASSLSFNEQFF

V: TRBV9
size: .
CDR3: CASSAGGMDYEQYF

V: TRBV2
size: .
CDR3: CASRPRLGGGNTEAFF

V: TRBV7-9
size: .
CDR3: CASSFSSDEQFF

V: TRBV7-2
size: few
CDR3: CASSPSSYEQYF

V: TRBV19
size: .
CDR3: CASEDRQQETQYF

V: TRBV6-6
size: once
CDR3: CASSVHRGQETQYF

V: TRBV5-6
size: .
CDR3: CASSRDRGPPLEQYF

V: TRBV5-1
size: .
CDR3: CASSFSQAPSNYGYTF

V: TRBV28
size: .
CDR3: CASSIDRGGTEAFF

V: TRBV5-1
size: .
CDR3: CASSLAVMDEQYF

V: TRBV28
size: .
CDR3: CASRMDSPPYEQYF

V: TRBV5-8
size: .
CDR3: CASSPWGATPSTDTQYF

V: TRBV27
size: .
CDR3: CASTPGGGRVAFF

V: TRBV7-8
size: .
CDR3: CASSLKAAGVYNEQFF

V: TRBV6-1
size: .
CDR3: CASSEGLADLSYEQYF

V: TRBV7-9
size: .
CDR3: CAQGTGELFF

V: TRBV9
size: .
CDR3: CASSVGGVGGGQPQHF

V: TRBV5-6
size: .
CDR3: CASSLFQAVYEQYF

V: TRBV19
size: few
CDR3: CASSIRTGGAEQYF

V: TRBV2
size: .
CDR3: CASSEGSASYEQYF

V: TRBV7-8
size: .
CDR3: CASSLALVLINTEAFF

V: TRBV6-5
size: once
CDR3: CASSPGTGGYTF

V: TRBV29-1
size: .
CDR3: CSVVTSEWYNEQFF

V: TRBV30
size: .
CDR3: CAWISTGAGELFF

V: TRBV4-1
size: once
CDR3: CASSQTGTSGTGELFF

V: TRBV28
size: .
CDR3: CASSFDPGTRVGQETQYF

V: TRBV6-5
size: .
CDR3: CASSYSKGVNTEAFF

V: TRBV7-9
size: .
CDR3: CASSLTAEGEKLFF

V: TRBV28
size: once
CDR3: CASSLYRGLGETQYF

V: TRBV7-2
size: .
CDR3: CASSLIAGNYNEQFF

V: TRBV11-2
size: .
CDR3: CASSPSDGRNEQYF

V: TRBV28
size: .
CDR3: CASTETGGTYEQYF

V: TRBV27
size: .
CDR3: CASSFERGYEQFF

V: TRBV9
size: .
CDR3: CASSVVRAFSGNTIYF

V: TRBV5-4
size: .
CDR3: CASSSTGGQEQYF

V: TRBV2
size: .
CDR3: CASRVGGSEQYF

V: TRBV6-6
size: once
CDR3: CASSYSGFSYGYTF